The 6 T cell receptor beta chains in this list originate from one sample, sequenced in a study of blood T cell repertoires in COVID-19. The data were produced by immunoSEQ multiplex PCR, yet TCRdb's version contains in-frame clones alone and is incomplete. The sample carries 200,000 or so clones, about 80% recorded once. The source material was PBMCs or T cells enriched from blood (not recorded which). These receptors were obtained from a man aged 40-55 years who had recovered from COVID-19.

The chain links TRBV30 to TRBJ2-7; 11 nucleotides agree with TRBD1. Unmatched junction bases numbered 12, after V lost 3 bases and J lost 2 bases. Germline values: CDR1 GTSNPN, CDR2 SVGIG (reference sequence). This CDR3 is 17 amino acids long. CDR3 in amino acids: CAWRTGTGGLVAYEQYF. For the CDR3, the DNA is TGTGCCTGGAGGACGGGGACAGGGGGGTTGGTGGCCTACGAGCAGTACTTC.

The CDR3 protein is CASSLEGAGGELFF. The CDR3 nucleotides read TGTGCCAGCAGCTTAGAAGGGGCCGGCGGGGAGCTGTTTTTT. The gene calls are TRBV11-3 and TRBJ2-2, with D tentatively TRBD1 (5 bases). The V end was cut by 0 bases, the J end by 7 bases, with 9 bases between. The CDR3 spans 14 residues. Germline V gives CDR1 SGHNT, CDR2 YENEEA.

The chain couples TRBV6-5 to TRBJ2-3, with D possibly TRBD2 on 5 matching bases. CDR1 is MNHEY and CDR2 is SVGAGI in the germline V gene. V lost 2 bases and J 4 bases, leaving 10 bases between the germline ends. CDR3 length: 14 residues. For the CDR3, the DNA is TGTGCCAGCAGTTACAATCAGAGGGCAGATACGCAGTATTTT. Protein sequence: CASSYNQRADTQYF.

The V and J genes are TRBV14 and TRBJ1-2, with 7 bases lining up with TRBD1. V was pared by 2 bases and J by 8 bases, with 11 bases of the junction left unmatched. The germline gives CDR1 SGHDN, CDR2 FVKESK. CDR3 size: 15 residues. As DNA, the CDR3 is TGTGCCAGCAGCCAACAGTCACTTGACAGGGACGGCTACACCTTC. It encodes CASSQQSLDRDGYTF.

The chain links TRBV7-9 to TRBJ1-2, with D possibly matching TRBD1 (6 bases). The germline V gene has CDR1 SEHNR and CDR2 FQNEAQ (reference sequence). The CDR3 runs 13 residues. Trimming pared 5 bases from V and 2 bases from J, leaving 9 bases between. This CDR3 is CASSVTGNYGYTF. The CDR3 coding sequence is TGTGCCAGCAGCGTAACAGGGAACTATGGCTACACCTTC.

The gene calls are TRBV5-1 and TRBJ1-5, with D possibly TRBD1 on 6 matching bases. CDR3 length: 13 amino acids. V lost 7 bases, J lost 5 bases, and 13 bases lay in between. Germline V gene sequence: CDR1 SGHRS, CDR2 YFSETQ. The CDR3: CASGEGVDQPQHF. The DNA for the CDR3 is TGCGCCAGCGGAGAGGGGGTTGATCAGCCCCAGCATTTT.